These 7 T cell receptor beta chains share one sample of origin, sequenced in a study of OX40 agonist ivuxolimab in advanced cancers. The library was made by the immunoSEQ multiplex PCR assay. TCRdb took this table from immuneACCESS and kept in-frame rearrangements with V and J called. Such tables lack part of the clones; where checked against another copy, unresolved V genes explain under half of the gap, and the rest is unexplained. Here the sample has about 83,000 clones; 70% to 90% occur a single time. The ten largest account for 0.6% to 0.9% of the sample. Sequences were derived from CD4+ or CD8+ T cells sorted from blood, sampled in a trial of the OX40 agonist ivuxolimab. These receptors originate from an adult with an advanced solid tumor such as melanoma, head and neck, liver or kidney cancer.

The chain carries TRBV5-1 and TRBJ1-2, with 9 bases fitting TRBD1. V lost 5 bases to trimming and J lost 2 bases; unmatched junction nucleotides: 7. Germline CDR1 is SGHRS and CDR2 is YFSETQ. The CDR3 has 15 amino acids. CDR3 region: CASRRRQGENYGYTF. The CDR3 DNA follows: TGCGCCAGCAGGCGCCGACAGGGGGAAAACTATGGCTACACCTTC.

V and J are TRBV7-9 and TRBJ2-5, with D perhaps TRBD1 (5 bases). CDR3 size: 16 residues. The germline gives CDR1 SEHNR, CDR2 FQNEAQ (reference sequence). Trimming left V 6 bases short and J 1 base short, with 18 bases between. The CDR3 reads CASSRYYTGIQETQYF. The CDR3 DNA is TGTGCCAGCAGTCGTTATTACACAGGCATCCAAGAGACCCAGTACTTC.

The chain has TRBV19 and TRBJ1-3, with 7 bases identical to TRBD1. V shed 6 bases and J 1 base; nucleotides not matched to a gene: 9. This CDR3 contains 16 residues. Germline CDR1 and CDR2: LNHDA and SQIVND (reference sequence). CDR3 residues: CASREPGTASGNTIYF. DNA of the CDR3: TGTGCCAGTAGGGAACCCGGGACAGCGTCTGGAAACACCATATATTTT.

The rearrangement uses TRBV6-1 and TRBJ2-1; no clear D gene. This CDR3 is 14 amino acids long. Trimming pared 8 bases from V and 3 bases from J, leaving 14 bases between. Per the germline V gene, CDR1 is MNHNS and CDR2 is SASEGT. The CDR3 spells CASVPTLLYNEQFF. CDR3 nucleotides: TGTGCCAGCGTTCCCACATTGCTCTACAATGAGCAGTTCTTC.

This clone was counted a single time. The gene calls are TRBV19 and TRBJ2-7; maybe TRBD1 (5 bases). This CDR3 comprises 15 residues. CDR1 LNHDA and CDR2 SQIVND come from the germline V gene (reference sequence). Trimming shortened V by 9 bases and J by 2 bases, and 20 bases separated the two germline ends. The CDR3 loop reads CASSRGSPTTYEQYF. Written as DNA, the CDR3 is TGTGCCAGCTCTAGGGGTAGTCCTACCACCTACGAGCAGTACTTC.

The chain combines TRBV5-4 with TRBJ1-4, with D possibly matching TRBD1 (5 bases). Germline V gene sequence: CDR1 SGHNT, CDR2 YYREEE (reference sequence). The CDR3 covers 14 residues. V was clipped by 2 bases and J by 6 bases, with 11 bases between them. CDR3 amino acids: CASSFSRVDEKLFF. The CDR3 DNA follows: TGTGCCAGCAGCTTCAGCAGGGTGGATGAAAAACTGTTTTTT.

The chain employs TRBV27 and TRBJ2-3; 7 nucleotides line up with TRBD2. Per the germline V gene, CDR1 is MNHEY and CDR2 is SMNVEV (reference sequence). V was clipped by 4 bases and J by 8 bases; unmatched bases: 6. The CDR3 totals 13 residues. The CDR3 sequence: CASSSSGGPTQYF. The DNA for the CDR3 is TGTGCCAGCAGTTCCTCGGGGGGTCCTACGCAGTATTTT.